This TCR beta chain came from a study of regulatory T cells in long-lasting Graves disease. Germline lookup yields CDR1 MDHEN and CDR2 SYDVKM. This CDR3 spans 13 amino acids. V was trimmed by 10 bases and J by 2 bases, leaving 15 bases between them. The authors built TCR beta libraries using iRepertoire HTBI primers and Arm-PCR of CDR3 regions. As processed by the authors: The samples included around 60 TRBV and 14 TRBJ segments. TCRdb re-analysed the multiplex PCR reads in MiXCR, keeping a single row per CDR3 protein. TCRdb, rather than the study authors, made the V and J calls. The table has approximately 310,000 distinct CDR3 sequences, under 20% seen once; the top ten hold roughly 35%. This clonotype was seen a handful of times. Time point described: newly diagnosed GD, antithyroid drugs for less than 3 months. Isolated PBMC RNA provided the starting material for the TCR library.

This sample comprised peripheral blood mononuclear cells (PBMCs), obtained at new diagnosis, from a patient treated with antithyroid drugs. The chain uses TRBV28 and TRBJ2-7, with D possibly being TRBD1 or TRBD2 (5 bases each). This receptor was identified in a female donor with Graves disease. Here the CDR3 reads CATCFSGPYEQYF. Written as DNA, the CDR3 is TGTGCCACCTGCTTTTCGGGACCCTACGAGCAGTACTTC.